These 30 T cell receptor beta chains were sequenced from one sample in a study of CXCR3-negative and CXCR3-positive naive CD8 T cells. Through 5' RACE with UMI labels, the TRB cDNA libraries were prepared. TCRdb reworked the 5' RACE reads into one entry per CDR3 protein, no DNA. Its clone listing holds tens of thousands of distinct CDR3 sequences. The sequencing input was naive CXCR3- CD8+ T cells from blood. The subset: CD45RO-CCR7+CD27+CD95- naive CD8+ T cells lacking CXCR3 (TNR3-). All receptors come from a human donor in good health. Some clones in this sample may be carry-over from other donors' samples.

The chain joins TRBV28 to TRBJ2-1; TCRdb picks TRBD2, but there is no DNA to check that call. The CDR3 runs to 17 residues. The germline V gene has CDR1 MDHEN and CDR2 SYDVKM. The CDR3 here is CASSSGLAEGSYNEQFF. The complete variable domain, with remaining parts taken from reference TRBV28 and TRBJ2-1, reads DVKVTQSSRYLVKRTGEKVFLECVQDMDHENMFWYRQDPGLGLRLIYFSYDVKMKEKGDIPEGYSVSREKKERFSLILESASTNQTSMYLCASSSGLAEGSYNEQFFGPGTRLTVL.

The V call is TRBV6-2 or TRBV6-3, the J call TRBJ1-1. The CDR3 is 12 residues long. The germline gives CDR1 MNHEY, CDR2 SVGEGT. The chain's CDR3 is CASSYPQTEAFF.

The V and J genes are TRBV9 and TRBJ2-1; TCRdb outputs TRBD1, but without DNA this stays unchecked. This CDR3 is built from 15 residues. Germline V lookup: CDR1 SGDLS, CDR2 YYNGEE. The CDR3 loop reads CASSLQWTGGNEQFF.

The chain's CDR3 is CASSESVGSYEQYF. The chain combines TRBV6-4 with TRBJ2-7. The CDR3 is 14 residues long. The germline V gene has CDR1 MRHNA and CDR2 SNTAGT.

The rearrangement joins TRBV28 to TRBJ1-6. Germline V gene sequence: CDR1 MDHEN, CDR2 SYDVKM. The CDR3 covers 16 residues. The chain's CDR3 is CASSYDSSSYNSPLHF. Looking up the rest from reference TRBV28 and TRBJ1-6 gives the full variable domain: DVKVTQSSRYLVKRTGEKVFLECVQDMDHENMFWYRQDPGLGLRLIYFSYDVKMKEKGDIPEGYSVSREKKERFSLILESASTNQTSMYLCASSYDSSSYNSPLHFGNGTRLTVT.

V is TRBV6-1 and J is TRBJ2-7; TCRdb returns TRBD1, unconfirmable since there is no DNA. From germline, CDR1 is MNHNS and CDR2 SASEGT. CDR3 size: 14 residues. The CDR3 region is CASSPVVGPYEQYF.

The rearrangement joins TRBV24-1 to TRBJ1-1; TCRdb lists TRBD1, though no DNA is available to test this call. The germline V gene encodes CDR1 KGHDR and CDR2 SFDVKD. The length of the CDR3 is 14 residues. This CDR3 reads CATSRTGLNTEAFF.

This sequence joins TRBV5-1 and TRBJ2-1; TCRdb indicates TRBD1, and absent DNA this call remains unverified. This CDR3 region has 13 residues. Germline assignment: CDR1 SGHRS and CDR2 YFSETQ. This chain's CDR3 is CASSLDGGNEQFF. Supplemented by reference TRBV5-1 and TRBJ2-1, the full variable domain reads KAGVTQTPRYLIKTRGQQVTLSCSPISGHRSVSWYQQTPGQGLQFLFEYFSETQRNKGNFPGRFSGRQFSNSRSEMNVSTLELGDSALYLCASSLDGGNEQFFGPGTRLTVL.

The CDR3 reads CASPDGTGYTF. V gene TRBV7-9 combines with J gene TRBJ1-2. This CDR3 region has 11 residues. Germline CDR1 is SEHNR and CDR2 is FQNEAQ (reference sequence).

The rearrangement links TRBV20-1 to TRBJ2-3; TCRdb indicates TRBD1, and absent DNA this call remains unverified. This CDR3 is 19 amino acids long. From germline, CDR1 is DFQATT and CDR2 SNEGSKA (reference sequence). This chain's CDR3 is CSAILPMFLRERVGNTQYF.

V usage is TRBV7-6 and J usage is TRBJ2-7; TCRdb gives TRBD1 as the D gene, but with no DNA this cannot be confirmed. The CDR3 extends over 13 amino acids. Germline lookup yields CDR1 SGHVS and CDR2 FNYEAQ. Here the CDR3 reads CASSWGQGKEQYF.

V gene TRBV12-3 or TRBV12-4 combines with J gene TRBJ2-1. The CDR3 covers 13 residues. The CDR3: CASLDLSVNEQFF.

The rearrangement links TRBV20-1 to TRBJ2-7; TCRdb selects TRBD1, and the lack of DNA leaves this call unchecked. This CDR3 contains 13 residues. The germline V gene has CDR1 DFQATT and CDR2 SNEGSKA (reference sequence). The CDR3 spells CSARTGARYEQYF.

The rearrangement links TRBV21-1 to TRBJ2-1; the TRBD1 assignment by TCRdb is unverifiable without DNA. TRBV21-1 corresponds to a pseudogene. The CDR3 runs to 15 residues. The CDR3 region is CASSLQDTIYNEQFF.

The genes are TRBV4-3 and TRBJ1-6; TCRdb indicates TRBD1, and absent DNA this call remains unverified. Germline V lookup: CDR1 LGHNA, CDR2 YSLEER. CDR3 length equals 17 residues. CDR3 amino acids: CASSPETVWPDNSPLHF.

The CDR3 reads CSVEGLAGGPPGETQYF. The chain has TRBV29-1 and TRBJ2-5; TCRdb lists TRBD2, though no DNA is available to test this call. The V gene's germline CDR1 is SQVTM and CDR2 ANQGSEA. This CDR3 has 17 amino acids.

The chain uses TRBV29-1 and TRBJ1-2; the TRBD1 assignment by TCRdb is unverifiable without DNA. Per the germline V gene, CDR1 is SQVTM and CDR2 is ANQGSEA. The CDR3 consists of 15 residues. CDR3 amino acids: CSVEDPQGIPYGYTF.

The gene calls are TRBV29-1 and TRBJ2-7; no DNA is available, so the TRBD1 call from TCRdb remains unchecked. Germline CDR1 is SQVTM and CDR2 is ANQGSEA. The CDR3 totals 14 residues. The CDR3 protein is CSVENDRGIYEQYF.

CDR3 sequence reads: CASSKGVAGESTDTQYF. The chain carries TRBV7-8 and TRBJ2-3; TCRdb proposes TRBD2, but this gene call is untestable without DNA. CDR1 and CDR2 from the germline V gene are SGHVS and FQNEAQ. There are 17 residues in the CDR3.

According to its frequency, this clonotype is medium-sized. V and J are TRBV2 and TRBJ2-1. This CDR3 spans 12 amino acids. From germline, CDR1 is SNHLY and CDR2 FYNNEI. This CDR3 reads CASSEQRLGQFF.

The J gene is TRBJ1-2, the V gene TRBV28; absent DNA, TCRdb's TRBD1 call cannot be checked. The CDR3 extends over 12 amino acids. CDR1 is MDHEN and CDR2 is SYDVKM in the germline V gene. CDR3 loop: CASSSDRHGYTF.

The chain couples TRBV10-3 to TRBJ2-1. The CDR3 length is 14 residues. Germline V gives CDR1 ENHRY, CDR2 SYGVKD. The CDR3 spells CAISVERIYNEQFF.

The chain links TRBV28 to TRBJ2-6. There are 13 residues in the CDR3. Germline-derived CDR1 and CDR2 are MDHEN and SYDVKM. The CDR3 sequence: CASSFPGANVLTF. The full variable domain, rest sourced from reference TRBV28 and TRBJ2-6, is DVKVTQSSRYLVKRTGEKVFLECVQDMDHENMFWYRQDPGLGLRLIYFSYDVKMKEKGDIPEGYSVSREKKERFSLILESASTNQTSMYLCASSFPGANVLTFGAGSRLTVL.

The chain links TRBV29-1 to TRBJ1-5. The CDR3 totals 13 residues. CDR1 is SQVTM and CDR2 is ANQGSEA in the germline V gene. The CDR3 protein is CSVVTDSNQPQHF.

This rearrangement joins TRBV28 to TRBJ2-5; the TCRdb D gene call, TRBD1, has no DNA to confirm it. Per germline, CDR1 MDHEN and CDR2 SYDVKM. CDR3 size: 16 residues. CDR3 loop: CASSFMGTGDQETQYF.

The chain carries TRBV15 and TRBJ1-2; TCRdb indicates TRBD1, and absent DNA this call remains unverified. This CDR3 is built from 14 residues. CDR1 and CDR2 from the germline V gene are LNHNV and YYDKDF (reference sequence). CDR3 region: CATTVGQADYGYTF.

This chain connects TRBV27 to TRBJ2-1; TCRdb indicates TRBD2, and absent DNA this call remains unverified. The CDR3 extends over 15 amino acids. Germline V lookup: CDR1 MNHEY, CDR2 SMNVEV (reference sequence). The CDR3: CASSVISGRNGEQFF.

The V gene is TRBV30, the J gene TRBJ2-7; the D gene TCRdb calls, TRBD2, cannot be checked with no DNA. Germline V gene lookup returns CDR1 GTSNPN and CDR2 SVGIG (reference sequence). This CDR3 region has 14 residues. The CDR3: CAWRTSGSPYEQYF.

The CDR3 reads CASSSLEGSNTEAFF. The chain has TRBV7-8 and TRBJ1-1. Germline loops: CDR1 SGHVS, CDR2 FQNEAQ. The CDR3 is 15 amino acids.

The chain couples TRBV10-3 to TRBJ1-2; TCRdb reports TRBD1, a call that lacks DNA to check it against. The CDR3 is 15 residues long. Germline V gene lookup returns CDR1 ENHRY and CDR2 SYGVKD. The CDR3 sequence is CAISESTGQGSGYTF.